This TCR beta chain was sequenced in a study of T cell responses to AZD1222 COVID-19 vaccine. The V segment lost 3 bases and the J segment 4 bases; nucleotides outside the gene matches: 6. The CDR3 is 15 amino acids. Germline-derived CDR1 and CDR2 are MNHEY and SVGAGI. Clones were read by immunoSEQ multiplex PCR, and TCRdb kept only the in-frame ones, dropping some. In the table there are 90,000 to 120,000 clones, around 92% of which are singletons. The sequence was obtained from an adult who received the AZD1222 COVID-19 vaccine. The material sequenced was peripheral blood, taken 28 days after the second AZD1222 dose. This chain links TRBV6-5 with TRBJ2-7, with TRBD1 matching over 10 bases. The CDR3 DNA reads TGTGCCAGCAGTTATAGGGACAGGGGAATTTACGAGCAGTACTTC. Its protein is CASSYRDRGIYEQYF.